These T cell receptor beta chains were read from a single sample in a study of Ad26.COV2.S vaccination and SARS-CoV-2 variants. TCRdb's copy holds only in-frame clones and misses some; the assay was immunoSEQ multiplex PCR. The top ten hold 9.5% to 15% of the sample, which has 410,000 or so clones, more than 80% seen once. The sample in question was peripheral blood, obtained in a trial of Ad26.COV2.S vaccine versus placebo. Receptor source: a person between 18 and 65 years old who received the Ad26.COV2.S COVID-19 vaccine or a placebo. The CDR3 runs from the conserved cysteine through the conserved F or W. A D gene is named only where the DNA matches it firmly. Clone size is shown for a subset of rows, as once, few, many or a class of expanded clone.

V: TRBV2; size: NA; D: NA; J: TRBJ1-1; CDR3: CASSEFRVFTEAFF; DNA: TGTGCCAGCAGTGAATTCCGGGTATTCACTGAAGCTTTCTTT
V: TRBV6-2/TRBV6-3; size: NA; D: NA; J: TRBJ2-7; CDR3: CASSYYKGYEQYF; DNA: TGTGCCAGCAGTTATTATAAGGGATACGAGCAGTACTTC
V: TRBV27; size: NA; D: NA; J: TRBJ2-3; CDR3: CASSLGQTDTQYF; DNA: TGTGCCAGCAGTCTCGGACAGACAGATACGCAGTATTTT
V: TRBV5-4; size: few; D: NA; J: TRBJ2-1; CDR3: CASSLDSRSDEQFF; DNA: TGTGCCAGCAGCTTGGACTCGAGATCGGATGAGCAGTTCTTC
V: TRBV5-1; size: once; D: NA; J: TRBJ2-3; CDR3: CASSSGRRTDTQYF; DNA: TGCGCCAGCAGCTCCGGAAGGCGCACAGATACGCAGTATTTT
V: TRBV3-1/TRBV3-2; size: once; D: NA; J: TRBJ1-5; CDR3: CASSLGGVGNQPQHF; DNA: TGTGCCAGCAGCCTCGGGGGAGTAGGCAATCAGCCCCAGCATTTT
V: TRBV10-3; size: NA; D: NA; J: TRBJ1-1; CDR3: CASQPIDKPNTEAFF; DNA: TGTGCCAGCCAACCGATAGACAAACCCAACACTGAAGCTTTCTTT
V: TRBV7-9; size: NA; D: NA; J: TRBJ2-1; CDR3: CASSLAVTISNEQFF; DNA: TGTGCCAGCAGCTTAGCGGTGACTATCAGCAATGAGCAGTTCTTC
V: TRBV28; size: NA; D: NA; J: TRBJ2-7; CDR3: CASRGTQNYEQYF; DNA: TGTGCCAGCAGAGGGACGCAGAACTACGAGCAGTACTTC
V: TRBV7-2; size: NA; D: TRBD2; J: TRBJ2-7; CDR3: CASSLQRGLSYEQYF; DNA: TGTGCCAGCAGCTTGCAGCGGGGCCTATCCTACGAGCAGTACTTC
V: TRBV6-5; size: NA; D: NA; J: TRBJ1-1; CDR3: CASSYSRGGTEAFF; DNA: TGTGCCAGCAGTTACTCGAGGGGGGGGACTGAAGCTTTCTTT
V: TRBV6-5; size: NA; D: TRBD2; J: TRBJ2-7; CDR3: CASRRLAGALEQYF; DNA: TGTGCCAGCAGAAGACTAGCGGGAGCCCTCGAGCAGTACTTC
V: TRBV9; size: NA; D: NA; J: TRBJ1-4; CDR3: CASSVAYGPNEKLFF; DNA: TGTGCCAGCAGCGTAGCGTATGGACCCAATGAAAAACTGTTTTTT
V: TRBV6-2/TRBV6-3; size: NA; D: TRBD1; J: TRBJ2-5; CDR3: CASSYSPRGLETQYF; DNA: TGTGCCAGCAGTTACTCTCCCAGGGGGTTAGAGACCCAGTACTTC
V: TRBV2; size: NA; D: NA; J: TRBJ2-1; CDR3: CASSGQLHGESRFF; DNA: TGTGCCAGCAGTGGACAGTTACACGGAGAGAGTCGGTTCTTC
V: TRBV28; size: NA; D: TRBD1; J: TRBJ2-2; CDR3: CASSLVWDSNTGELFF; DNA: TGTGCCAGCAGTCTCGTGTGGGACAGCAACACCGGGGAGCTGTTTTTT
V: TRBV30; size: NA; D: NA; J: TRBJ1-6; CDR3: CAFISRGSPLHF; DNA: TGTGCCTTCATAAGCAGGGGCTCACCCCTCCACTTT
V: TRBV10-3; size: NA; D: TRBD2; J: TRBJ2-1; CDR3: CAISESGSGRGGEQFF; DNA: TGTGCCATCAGTGAGTCCGGAAGCGGGAGGGGGGGCGAGCAGTTCTTC
V: TRBV7-2; size: NA; D: NA; J: TRBJ1-5; CDR3: CASSLVGPNQPQHF; DNA: TGTGCCAGCAGCTTAGTTGGTCCAAATCAGCCCCAGCATTTT
V: TRBV30; size: once; D: TRBD1; J: TRBJ2-2; CDR3: CAWTRTGVDTGELFF; DNA: TGTGCCTGGACCCGGACAGGGGTCGACACCGGGGAGCTGTTTTTT
V: TRBV19; size: NA; D: NA; J: TRBJ2-5; CDR3: CASSIDSGTGPKGWETQYF; DNA: TGTGCCAGTAGTATCGACTCCGGAACAGGGCCCAAAGGGTGGGAGACCCAGTACTTC
V: TRBV4-1; size: NA; D: NA; J: TRBJ2-5; CDR3: CASSPAGGGQETQYF; DNA: TGCGCCAGCAGCCCGGCCGGTGGGGGGCAAGAGACCCAGTACTTC
V: TRBV28; size: NA; D: NA; J: TRBJ1-5; CDR3: CASSSGNNQPQHF; DNA: TGTGCCAGCAGTTCAGGGAACAATCAGCCCCAGCATTTT
V: TRBV29-1; size: NA; D: NA; J: TRBJ2-7; CDR3: CSVWTGNGHEQYF; DNA: TGCAGCGTATGGACGGGGAATGGCCACGAGCAGTACTTC
V: TRBV7-2; size: NA; D: TRBD2; J: TRBJ2-3; CDR3: CASRAISGRADTQYF; DNA: TGTGCCAGCAGGGCTATTAGCGGGAGGGCAGATACGCAGTATTTT
V: TRBV11-3; size: few; D: NA; J: TRBJ2-2; CDR3: CASSLVRNGELFF; DNA: TGTGCCAGCAGCTTAGTTCGGAACGGGGAGCTGTTTTTT